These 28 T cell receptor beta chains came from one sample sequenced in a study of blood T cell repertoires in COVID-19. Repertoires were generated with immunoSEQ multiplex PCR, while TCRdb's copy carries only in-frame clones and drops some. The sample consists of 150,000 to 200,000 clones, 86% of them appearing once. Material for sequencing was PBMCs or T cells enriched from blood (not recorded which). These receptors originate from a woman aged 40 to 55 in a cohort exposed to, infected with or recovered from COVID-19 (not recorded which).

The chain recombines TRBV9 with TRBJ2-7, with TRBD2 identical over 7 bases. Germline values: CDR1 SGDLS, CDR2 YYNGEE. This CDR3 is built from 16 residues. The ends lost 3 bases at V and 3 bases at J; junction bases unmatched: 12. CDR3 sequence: CASSAGTKAWDYEQYF. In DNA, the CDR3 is TGTGCCAGCAGCGCAGGGACTAAGGCTTGGGACTACGAGCAGTACTTC.

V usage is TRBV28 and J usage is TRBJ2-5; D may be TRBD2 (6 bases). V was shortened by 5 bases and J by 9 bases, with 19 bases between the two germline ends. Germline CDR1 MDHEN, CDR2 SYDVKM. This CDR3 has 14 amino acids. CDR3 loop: CASSVPVEGRAQYF. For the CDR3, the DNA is TGTGCCAGCAGTGTTCCGGTGGAGGGAAGGGCCCAGTACTTC.

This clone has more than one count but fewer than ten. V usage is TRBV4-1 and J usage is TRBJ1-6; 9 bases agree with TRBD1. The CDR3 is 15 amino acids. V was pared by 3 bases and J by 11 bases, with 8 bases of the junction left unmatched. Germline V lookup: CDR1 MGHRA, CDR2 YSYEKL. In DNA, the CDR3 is TGCGCCAGCAGCCAGCAACAGGGGGCTGGGCCACCCCTCCACTTT. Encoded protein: CASSQQQGAGPPLHF.

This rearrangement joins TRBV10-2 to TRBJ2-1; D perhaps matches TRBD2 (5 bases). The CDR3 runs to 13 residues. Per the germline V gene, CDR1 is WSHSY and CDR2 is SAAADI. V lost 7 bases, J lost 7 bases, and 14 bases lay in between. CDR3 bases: TGCGCCAGCAAAGACTCGAGGGTAAATGAGCAGTTCTTC. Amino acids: CASKDSRVNEQFF.

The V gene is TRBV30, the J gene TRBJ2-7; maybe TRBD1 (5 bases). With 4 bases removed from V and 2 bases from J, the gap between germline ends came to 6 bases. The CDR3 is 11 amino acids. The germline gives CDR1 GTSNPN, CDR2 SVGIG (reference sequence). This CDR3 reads CAWKGTYEQYF. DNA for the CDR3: TGTGCCTGGAAGGGGACCTACGAGCAGTACTTC.

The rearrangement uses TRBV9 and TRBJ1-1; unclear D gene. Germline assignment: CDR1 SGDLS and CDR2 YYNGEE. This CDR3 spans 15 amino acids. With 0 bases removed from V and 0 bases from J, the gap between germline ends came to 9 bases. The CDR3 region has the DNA TGTGCCAGCAGCGTAGCTAGTCAGATGAACACTGAAGCTTTCTTT. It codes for CASSVASQMNTEAFF.

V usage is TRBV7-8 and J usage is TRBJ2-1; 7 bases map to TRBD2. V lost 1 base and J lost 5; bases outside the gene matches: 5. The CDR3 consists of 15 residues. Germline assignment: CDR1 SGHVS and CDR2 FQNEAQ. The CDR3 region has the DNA TGTGCCAGCAGCTTAGGTCTAGCGGCTAACAATGAGCAGTTCTTC. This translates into CASSLGLAANNEQFF.

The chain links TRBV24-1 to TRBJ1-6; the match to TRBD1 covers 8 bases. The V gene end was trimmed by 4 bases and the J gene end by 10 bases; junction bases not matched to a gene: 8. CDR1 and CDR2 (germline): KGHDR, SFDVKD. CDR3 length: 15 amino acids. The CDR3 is CATSDSQGARSPLHF. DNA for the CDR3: TGTGCCACCAGTGACTCGCAGGGGGCACGGTCACCCCTCCACTTT.

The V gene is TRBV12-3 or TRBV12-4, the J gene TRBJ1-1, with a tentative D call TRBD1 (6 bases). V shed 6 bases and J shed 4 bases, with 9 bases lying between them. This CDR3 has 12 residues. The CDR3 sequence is CASRTGGTEAFF. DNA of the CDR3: TGTGCCAGCAGGACAGGTGGCACTGAAGCTTTCTTT.

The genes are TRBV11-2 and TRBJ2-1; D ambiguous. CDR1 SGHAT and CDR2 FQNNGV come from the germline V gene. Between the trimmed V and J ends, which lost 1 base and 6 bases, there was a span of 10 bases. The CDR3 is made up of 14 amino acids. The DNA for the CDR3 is TGTGCCAGCAGCTTAGGGCTAGTAGGCAATGAGCAGTTCTTC. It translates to CASSLGLVGNEQFF.

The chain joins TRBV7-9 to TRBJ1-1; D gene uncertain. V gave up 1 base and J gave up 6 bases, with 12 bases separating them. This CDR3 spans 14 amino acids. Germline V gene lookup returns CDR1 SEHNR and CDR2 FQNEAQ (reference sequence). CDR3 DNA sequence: TGTGCCAGCAGCTTAGGGGAGGGTAGGGCTGAAGCTTTCTTT. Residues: CASSLGEGRAEAFF. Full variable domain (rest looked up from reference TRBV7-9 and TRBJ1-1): DTGVSQNPRHKITKRGQNVTFRCDPISEHNRLYWYRQTLGQGPEFLTYFQNEAQLEKSRLLSDRFSAERPKGSFSTLEIQRTEQGDSAMYLCASSLGEGRAEAFFGQGTRLTVV.

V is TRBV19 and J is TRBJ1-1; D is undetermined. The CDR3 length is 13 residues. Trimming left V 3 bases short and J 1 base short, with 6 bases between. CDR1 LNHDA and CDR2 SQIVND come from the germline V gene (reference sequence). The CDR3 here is CASSINGNTEAFF. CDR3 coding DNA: TGTGCCAGTAGTATTAACGGGAACACTGAAGCTTTCTTT.

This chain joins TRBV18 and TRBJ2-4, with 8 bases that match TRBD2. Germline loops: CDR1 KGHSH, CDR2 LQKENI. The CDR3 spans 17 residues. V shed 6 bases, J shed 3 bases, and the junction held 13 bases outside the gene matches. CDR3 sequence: CASSPMAGGVNKNIQYF. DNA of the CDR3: TGTGCCAGCTCCCCGATGGCGGGGGGAGTCAACAAAAACATTCAGTACTTC.

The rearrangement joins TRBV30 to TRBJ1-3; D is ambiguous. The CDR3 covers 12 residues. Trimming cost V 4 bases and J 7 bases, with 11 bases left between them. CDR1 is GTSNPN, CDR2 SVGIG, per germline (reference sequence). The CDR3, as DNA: TGTGCCTGGATAAGCGTCCCCAACACCATATATTTT. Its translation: CAWISVPNTIYF.

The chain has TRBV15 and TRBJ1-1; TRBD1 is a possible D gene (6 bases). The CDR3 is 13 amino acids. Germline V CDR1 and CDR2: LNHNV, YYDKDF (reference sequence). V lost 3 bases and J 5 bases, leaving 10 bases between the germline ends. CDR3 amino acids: CATSSQGTTEAFF. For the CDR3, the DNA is TGTGCCACCAGCAGCCAGGGGACGACTGAAGCTTTCTTT.

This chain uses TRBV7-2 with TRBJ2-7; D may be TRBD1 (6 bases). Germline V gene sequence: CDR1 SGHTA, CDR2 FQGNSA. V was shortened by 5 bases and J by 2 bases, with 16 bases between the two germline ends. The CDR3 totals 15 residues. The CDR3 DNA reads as TGTGCCAGCAGCCCGGGCCCCCACAGGGCCTACGAGCAGTACTTC. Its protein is CASSPGPHRAYEQYF.

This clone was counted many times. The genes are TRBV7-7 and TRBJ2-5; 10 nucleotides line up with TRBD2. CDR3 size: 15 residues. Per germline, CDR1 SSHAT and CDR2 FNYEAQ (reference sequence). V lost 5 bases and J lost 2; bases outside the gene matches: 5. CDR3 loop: CASSQGLADQETQYF. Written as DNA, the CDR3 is TGTGCCAGCAGCCAAGGACTAGCGGATCAAGAGACCCAGTACTTC.

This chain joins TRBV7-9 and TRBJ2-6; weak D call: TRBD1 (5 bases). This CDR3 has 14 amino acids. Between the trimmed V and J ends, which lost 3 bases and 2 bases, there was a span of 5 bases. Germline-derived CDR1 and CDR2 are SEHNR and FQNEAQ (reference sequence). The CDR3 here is CASSFRAGANVLTF. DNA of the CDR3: TGTGCCAGCAGCTTCAGGGCTGGGGCCAACGTCCTGACTTTC. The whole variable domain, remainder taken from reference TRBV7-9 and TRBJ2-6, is DTGVSQNPRHKITKRGQNVTFRCDPISEHNRLYWYRQTLGQGPEFLTYFQNEAQLEKSRLLSDRFSAERPKGSFSTLEIQRTEQGDSAMYLCASSFRAGANVLTFGAGSRLTVL.

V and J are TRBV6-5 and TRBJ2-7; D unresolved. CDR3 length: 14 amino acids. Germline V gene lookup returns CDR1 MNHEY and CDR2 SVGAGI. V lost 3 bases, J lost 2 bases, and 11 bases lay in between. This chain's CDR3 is CASSYAANTYEQYF. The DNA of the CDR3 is TGTGCCAGCAGTTATGCGGCCAACACCTACGAGCAGTACTTC.

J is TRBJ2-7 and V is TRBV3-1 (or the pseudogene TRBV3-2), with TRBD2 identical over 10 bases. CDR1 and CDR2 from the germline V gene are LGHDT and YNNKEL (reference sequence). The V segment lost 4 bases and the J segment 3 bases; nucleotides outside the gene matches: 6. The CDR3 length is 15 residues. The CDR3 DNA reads TGTGCCAGCAGCCCCTCTATAGCGGGAGGCTACGAGCAGTACTTC. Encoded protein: CASSPSIAGGYEQYF.

The CDR3 sequence is CASSPAGGQGLTGELFF. Here the CDR3 DNA reads TGTGCCAGCAGCCCGGCGGGGGGACAGGGTCTTACCGGGGAGCTGTTTTTT. The chain combines TRBV11-3 with TRBJ2-2; maybe TRBD1 (9 bases). The V gene lost 5 bases and the J gene lost 5 bases, with 21 bases spanning the gap. This CDR3 is 17 amino acids long. Germline CDR1 is SGHNT and CDR2 is YENEEA.

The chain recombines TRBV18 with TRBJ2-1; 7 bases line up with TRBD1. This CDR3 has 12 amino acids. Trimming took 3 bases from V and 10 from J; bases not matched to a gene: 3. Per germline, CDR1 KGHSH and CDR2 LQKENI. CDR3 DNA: TGTGCCAGCTCACCTCAGGGGGAAGAGCAGTTCTTC. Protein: CASSPQGEEQFF.

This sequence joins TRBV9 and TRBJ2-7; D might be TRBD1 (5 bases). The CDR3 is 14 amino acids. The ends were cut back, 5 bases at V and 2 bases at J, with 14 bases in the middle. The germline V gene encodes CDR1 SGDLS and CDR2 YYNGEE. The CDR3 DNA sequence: TGTGCCAGCAGTCTCCGTGACAGACCCTACGAGCAGTACTTC. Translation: CASSLRDRPYEQYF.

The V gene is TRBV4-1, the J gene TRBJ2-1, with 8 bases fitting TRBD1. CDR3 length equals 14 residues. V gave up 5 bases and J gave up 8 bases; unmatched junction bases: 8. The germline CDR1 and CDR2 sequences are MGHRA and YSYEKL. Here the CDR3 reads CASSIRDRIDEQFF. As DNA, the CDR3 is TGCGCCAGCAGCATCCGGGACAGGATCGATGAGCAGTTCTTC.

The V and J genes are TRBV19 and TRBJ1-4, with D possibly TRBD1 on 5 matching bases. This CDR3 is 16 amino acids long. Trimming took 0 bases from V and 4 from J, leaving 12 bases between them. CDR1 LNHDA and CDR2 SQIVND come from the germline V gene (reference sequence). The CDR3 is CASSIDPRDYNEKLFF. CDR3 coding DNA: TGTGCCAGTAGTATAGATCCCCGGGACTATAATGAAAAACTGTTTTTT.

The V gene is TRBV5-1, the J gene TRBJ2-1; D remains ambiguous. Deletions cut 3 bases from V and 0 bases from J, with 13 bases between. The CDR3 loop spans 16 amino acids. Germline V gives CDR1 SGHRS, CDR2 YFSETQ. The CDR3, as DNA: TGCGCCAGCAGCTGGCCCCCTGAAAGCTCCTACAATGAGCAGTTCTTC. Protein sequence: CASSWPPESSYNEQFF.

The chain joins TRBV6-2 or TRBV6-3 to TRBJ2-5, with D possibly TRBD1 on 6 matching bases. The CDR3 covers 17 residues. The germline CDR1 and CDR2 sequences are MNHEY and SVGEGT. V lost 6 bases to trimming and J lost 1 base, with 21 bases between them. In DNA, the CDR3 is TGTGCCAGCAGCCAGCCATCCCGGGACACGTCCCAAGAGACCCAGTACTTC. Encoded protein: CASSQPSRDTSQETQYF.

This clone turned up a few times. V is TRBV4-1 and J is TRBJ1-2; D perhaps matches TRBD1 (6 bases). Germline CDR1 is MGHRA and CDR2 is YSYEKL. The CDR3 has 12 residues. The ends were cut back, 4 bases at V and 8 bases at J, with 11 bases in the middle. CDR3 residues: CASSRDIEGYTF. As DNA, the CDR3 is TGCGCCAGCAGCCGGGACATAGAAGGCTACACCTTC.